This TCR beta chain was obtained from a study of T cells in tuberculosis. This clone was recorded once. This CDR3 comprises 14 residues. Germline-derived CDR1 and CDR2 are SGHTA and FQGTGA. J was trimmed by 8 bases and V by 5 bases; bases with no gene match: 11. Generated by immunoSEQ multiplex PCR, the TCRdb table keeps only in-frame clones and is missing some. Among about 22,000 clones listed, more than 95% were seen once. The sample taken for sequencing was PBMCs. V is TRBV7-3 and J is TRBJ1-2; 7 bases match TRBD1. This clonotype originated in a donor between 10 and 29 years old with latent tuberculosis or without tuberculosis infection. CDR3 bases: TGTGCCAGCAGCCCTAACAGGGGTGAGGGCGGCTACACCTTC. Amino acids: CASSPNRGEGGYTF.